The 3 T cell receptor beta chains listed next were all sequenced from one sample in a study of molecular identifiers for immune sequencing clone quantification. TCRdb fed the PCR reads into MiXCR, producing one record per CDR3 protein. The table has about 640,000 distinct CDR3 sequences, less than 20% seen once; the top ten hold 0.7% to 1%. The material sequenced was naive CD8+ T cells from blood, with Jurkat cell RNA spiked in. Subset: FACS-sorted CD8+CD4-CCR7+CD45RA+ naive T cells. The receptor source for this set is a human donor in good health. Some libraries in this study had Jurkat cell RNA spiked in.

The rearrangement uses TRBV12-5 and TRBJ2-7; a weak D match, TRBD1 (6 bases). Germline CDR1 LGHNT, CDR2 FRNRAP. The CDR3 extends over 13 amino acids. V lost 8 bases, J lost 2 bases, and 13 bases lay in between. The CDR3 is CASLQGWAYEQYF. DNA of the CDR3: TGTGCTAGTTTACAGGGATGGGCCTACGAGCAGTACTTC. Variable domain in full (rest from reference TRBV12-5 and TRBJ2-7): DARVTQTPRHKVTEMGQEVTMRCQPILGHNTVFWYRQTMMQGLELLAYFRNRAPLDDSGMPKDRFSAEMPDATLATLKIQPSEPRDSAVYFCASLQGWAYEQYFGPGTRLTVT.

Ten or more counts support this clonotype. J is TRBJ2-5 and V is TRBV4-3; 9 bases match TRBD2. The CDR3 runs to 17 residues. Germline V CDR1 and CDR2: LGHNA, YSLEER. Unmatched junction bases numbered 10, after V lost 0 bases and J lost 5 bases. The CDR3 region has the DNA TGCGCCAGCAGCCAAGATTCTGGCGGGAGGGCTGGGGAGACCCAGTACTTC. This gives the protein CASSQDSGGRAGETQYF.

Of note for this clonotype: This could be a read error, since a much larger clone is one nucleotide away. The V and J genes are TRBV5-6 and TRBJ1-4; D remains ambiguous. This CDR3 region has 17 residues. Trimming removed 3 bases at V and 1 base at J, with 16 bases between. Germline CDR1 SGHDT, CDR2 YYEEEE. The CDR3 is CASSYWDSVRTNEKLFF. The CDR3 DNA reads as TGTGCCAGCAGCTACTGGGATTCCGTAAGAACTAATGAAAAACTGTTTTTT.